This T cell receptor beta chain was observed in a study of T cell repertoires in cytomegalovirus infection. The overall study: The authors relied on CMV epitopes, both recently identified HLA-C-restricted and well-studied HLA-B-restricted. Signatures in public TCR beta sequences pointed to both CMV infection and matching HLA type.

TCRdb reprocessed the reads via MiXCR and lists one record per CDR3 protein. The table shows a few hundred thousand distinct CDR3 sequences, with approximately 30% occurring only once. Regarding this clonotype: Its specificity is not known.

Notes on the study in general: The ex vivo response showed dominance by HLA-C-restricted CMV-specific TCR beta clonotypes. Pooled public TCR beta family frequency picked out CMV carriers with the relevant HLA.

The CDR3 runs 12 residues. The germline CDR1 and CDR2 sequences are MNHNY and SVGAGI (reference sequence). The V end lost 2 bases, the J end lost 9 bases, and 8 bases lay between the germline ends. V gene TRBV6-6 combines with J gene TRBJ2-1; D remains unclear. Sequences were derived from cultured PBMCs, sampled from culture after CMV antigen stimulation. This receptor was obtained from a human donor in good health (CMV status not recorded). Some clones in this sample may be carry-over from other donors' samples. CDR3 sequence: CASSYLTGEQFF. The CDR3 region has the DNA TGTGCCAGCAGTTACCTGACGGGTGAGCAGTTCTTC.